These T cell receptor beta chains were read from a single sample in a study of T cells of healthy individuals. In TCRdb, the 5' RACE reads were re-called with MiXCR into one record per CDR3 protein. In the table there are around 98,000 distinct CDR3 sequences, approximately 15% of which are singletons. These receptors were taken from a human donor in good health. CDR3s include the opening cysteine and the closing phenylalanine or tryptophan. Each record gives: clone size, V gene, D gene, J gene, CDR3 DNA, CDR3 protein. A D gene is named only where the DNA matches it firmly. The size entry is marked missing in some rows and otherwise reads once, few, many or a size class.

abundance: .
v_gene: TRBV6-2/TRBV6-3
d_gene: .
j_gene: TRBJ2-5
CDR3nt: TGTGCCAGCAGTTACACGAAGACCCAGTACTTC
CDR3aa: CASSYTKTQYF

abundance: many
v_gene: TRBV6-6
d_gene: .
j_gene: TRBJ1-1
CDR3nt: TGTGCCAGCACCACCGGGACCTATTCGACGGCTTTCTTT
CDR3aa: CASTTGTYSTAFF

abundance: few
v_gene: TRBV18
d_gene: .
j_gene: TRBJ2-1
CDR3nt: TGTGCCAGCTCACCCGGACCCACCCTGCTCTTC
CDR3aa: CASSPGPTLLF

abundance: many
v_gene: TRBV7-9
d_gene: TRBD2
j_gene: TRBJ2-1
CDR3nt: TGTGCCAGCAGCTTAGCGGCGGGAGCCTCCTACAATGAGCAGTTCTTC
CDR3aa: CASSLAAGASYNEQFF

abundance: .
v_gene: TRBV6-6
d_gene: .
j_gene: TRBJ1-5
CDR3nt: TGTGCCAGCAGCGGGCCGGGGCCCCAGCATTTT
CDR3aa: CASSGPGPQHF

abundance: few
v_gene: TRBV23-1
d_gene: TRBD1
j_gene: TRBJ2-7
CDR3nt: TGCGCCAGCAGTCAACTACAGGGGGCCTCCTACGAGCAGTACTTC
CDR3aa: CASSQLQGASYEQYF

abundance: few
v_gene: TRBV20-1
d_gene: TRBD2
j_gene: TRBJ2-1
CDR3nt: TGCAGTGCCCGGGGACTAGCGGGAGGGGTTGAGCAGTTCTTC
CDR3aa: CSARGLAGGVEQFF

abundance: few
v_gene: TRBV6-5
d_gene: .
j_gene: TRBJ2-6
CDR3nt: TGTGCCAGCAGTGGGAGGGTCAGGGGGCCAGGCGGGGCCAACGTCCTGACTTTC
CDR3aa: CASSGRVRGPGGANVLTF

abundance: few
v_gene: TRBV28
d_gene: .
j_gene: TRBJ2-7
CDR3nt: TGTGCCAGCCGTCAAGGGTACGGGCCCTTCGAGCAGTACTTC
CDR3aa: CASRQGYGPFEQYF

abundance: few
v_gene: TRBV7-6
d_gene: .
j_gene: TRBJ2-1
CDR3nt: TGTGCCAGCAGCTCGCGACAGGGAGGGTACAATGAGCAGTTCTTC
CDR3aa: CASSSRQGGYNEQFF

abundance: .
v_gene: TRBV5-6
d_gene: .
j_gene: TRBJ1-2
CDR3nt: TGTGCCAGCAGCTTATCTAGGGTTGGCTACACCTTC
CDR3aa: CASSLSRVGYTF

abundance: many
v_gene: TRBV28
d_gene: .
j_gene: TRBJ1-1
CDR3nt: TGTGCCAGCAGTTCAAATACAGGGAACGCTTTCTTT
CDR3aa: CASSSNTGNAFF

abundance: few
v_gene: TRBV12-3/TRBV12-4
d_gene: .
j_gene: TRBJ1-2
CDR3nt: TGTGCCAGCAGTTTCTCTTTTTCGAGGACAGACACTAACTATGGCTACACCTTC
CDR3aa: CASSFSFSRTDTNYGYTF

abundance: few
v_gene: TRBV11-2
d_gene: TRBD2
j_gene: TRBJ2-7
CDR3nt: TGTGCCAGCAGCCTTACTAGCGGGCAGACCTACGAGCAGTACTTC
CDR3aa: CASSLTSGQTYEQYF

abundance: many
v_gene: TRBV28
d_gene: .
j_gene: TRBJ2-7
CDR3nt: TGTGCCAGCAGTTCTGGATCCTTTTCCTCCTACGAGCAGTACTTC
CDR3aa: CASSSGSFSSYEQYF

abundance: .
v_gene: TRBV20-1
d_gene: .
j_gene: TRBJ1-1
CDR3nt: TGCAGTGCTAAATCCAGACTTATGAACACTGAAGCTTTCTTT
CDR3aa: CSAKSRLMNTEAFF

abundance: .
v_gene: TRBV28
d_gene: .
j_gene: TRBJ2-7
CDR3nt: TGTGCCAGCAGGACCCGGCGAACCTACGAGCAGTACTTC
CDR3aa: CASRTRRTYEQYF

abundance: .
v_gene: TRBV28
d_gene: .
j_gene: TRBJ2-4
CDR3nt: TGTGCCAGCAGTTTTGTGGGTGTCACCAAAAACATTCAGTACTTC
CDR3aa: CASSFVGVTKNIQYF

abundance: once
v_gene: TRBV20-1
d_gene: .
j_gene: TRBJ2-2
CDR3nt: TGCAGTGCTAGAGACGGGAGAGGGGCCGGGGAGCTGTTTTTT
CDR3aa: CSARDGRGAGELFF

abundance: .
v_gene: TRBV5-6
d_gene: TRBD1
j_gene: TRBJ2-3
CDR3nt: TGTGCCAGCAGCGCTAGACAGGGAACGCAGTATTTT
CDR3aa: CASSARQGTQYF

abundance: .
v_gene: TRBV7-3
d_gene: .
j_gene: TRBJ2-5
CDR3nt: TGTGCCAGCAGCTCGACAGTTTACGAGACCCAGTACTTC
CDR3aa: CASSSTVYETQYF

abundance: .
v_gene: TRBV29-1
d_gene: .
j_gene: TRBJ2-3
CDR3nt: TGCAGCGTTGTTGGAGGCACGCAGTATTTT
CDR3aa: CSVVGGTQYF

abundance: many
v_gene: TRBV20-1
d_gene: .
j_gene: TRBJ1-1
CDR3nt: TGCAGTGCCCTGTTCCAAGAAGGAGCTTTCTTT
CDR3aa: CSALFQEGAFF

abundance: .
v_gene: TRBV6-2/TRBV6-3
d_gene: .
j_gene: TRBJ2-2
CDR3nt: TGTGCCAGCAGTTTAAGACGAGCGGGGAACACCGGGGAGCTGTTTTTT
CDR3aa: CASSLRRAGNTGELFF